This TCR beta chain was retrieved from a study of shared clonotypes between healthy human individuals. V was clipped by 2 bases and J by 0 bases; unmatched bases: 6. Germline CDR1 reads MGHRA; CDR2 reads YSYEKL. The CDR3 contains 16 residues. Produced via immunoSEQ multiplex PCR; TCRdb's table is partial and in-frame only. The data show 2 million or so clones, with over 85% seen just once and around 0.13% held by the top ten. This TCR came from a man between 18 and 35 years old in good health. V gene TRBV4-1 combines with J gene TRBJ1-1; 7 nucleotides align to TRBD1. Sequenced sample: naive CD4+ T cells sorted from blood. Subset indicated: CD45RA+ positively selected. The CDR3 is CASSQQHRGMNTEAFF. The CDR3 coding sequence is TGCGCCAGCAGCCAACAACACAGGGGAATGAACACTGAAGCTTTCTTT.